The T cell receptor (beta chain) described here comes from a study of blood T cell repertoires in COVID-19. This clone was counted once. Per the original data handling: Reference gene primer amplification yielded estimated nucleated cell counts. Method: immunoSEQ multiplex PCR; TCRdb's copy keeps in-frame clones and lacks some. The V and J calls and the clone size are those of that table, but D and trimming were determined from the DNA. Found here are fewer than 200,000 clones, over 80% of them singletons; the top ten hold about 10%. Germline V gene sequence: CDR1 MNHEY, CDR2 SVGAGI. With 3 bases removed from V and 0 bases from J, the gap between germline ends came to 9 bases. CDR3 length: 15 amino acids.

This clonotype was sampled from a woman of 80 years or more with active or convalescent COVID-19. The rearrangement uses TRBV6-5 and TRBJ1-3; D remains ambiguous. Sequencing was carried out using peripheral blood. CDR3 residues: CASSYGLSSGNTIYF. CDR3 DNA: TGTGCCAGCAGTTATGGGCTTAGCTCTGGAAACACCATATATTTT.